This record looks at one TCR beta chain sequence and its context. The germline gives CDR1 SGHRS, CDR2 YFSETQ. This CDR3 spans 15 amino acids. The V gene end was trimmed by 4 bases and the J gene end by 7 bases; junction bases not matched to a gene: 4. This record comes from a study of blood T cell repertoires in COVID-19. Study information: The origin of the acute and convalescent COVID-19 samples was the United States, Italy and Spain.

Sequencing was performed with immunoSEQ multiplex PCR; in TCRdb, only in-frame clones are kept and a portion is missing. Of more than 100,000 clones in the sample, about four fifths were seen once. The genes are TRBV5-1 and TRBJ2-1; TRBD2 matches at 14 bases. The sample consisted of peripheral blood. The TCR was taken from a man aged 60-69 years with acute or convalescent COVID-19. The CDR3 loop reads CASSDGTSGGNEQFF. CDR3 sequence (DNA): TGCGCCAGCAGCGACGGGACTAGCGGGGGTAATGAGCAGTTCTTC.